These T cell receptor beta chains were read from a single sample in a study of OX40 agonist ivuxolimab in advanced cancers. Sequenced by immunoSEQ multiplex PCR; TCRdb stores in-frame clones only, minus some. The sample gives around 69,000 clones, about nine tenths of which show up once; roughly 4% is in the top ten. Sequenced material: CD4+ or CD8+ T cells sorted from blood, taken in a trial of the OX40 agonist ivuxolimab. The receptors derive from an adult with an advanced solid tumor such as melanoma, head and neck, liver or kidney cancer. Each CDR3 is given with its conserved first and last residue. Fields, in order: clone size, D gene, J gene, V gene, CDR3 DNA, CDR3 protein. D genes are given only for firm matches. Clone sizes are given selectively: once, few, many, or a class where the clone is expanded.

once,.,TRBJ1-1,TRBV2,TGTGCCATCCCGAGGGACTCCCGGAACACTGAAGCTTTCTTT,CAIPRDSRNTEAFF
.,.,TRBJ2-2,TRBV11-3,TGTGCCAGCAGTTCCCAGGAGGCCGGGGAGCTGTTTTTT,CASSSQEAGELFF
.,TRBD1,TRBJ1-5,TRBV15,TGTGCCACCAGCAGAGATATGTTGACAGGGAGGAATCAGCCCCAGCATTTT,CATSRDMLTGRNQPQHF
.,.,TRBJ2-5,TRBV7-2,TGTGCCAGCAGCTTACAGGCCCCGGCGACCCAGTACTTC,CASSLQAPATQYF
.,.,TRBJ2-3,TRBV6-6,TGTGCCAGCAGGAGTAGCTACACAGATACGCAGTATTTT,CASRSSYTDTQYF
.,.,TRBJ2-3,TRBV7-6,TGTGCCAGCAGCTTAGGGCTAGCCTCAGATACGCAGTATTTT,CASSLGLASDTQYF
.,.,TRBJ2-1,TRBV10-1,TGCGCCAGCAGTGAAGGGAACTACAATGAGCAGTTCTTC,CASSEGNYNEQFF
.,TRBD2,TRBJ2-3,TRBV5-1,TGCGCCAGCAGCCCGGGGACTAGCGGGGGTACGCAGTATTTT,CASSPGTSGGTQYF
.,.,TRBJ1-2,TRBV11-1,TGTGCCAGCAGACCCGGACTTAACTATGGCTACACCTTC,CASRPGLNYGYTF
.,.,TRBJ1-4,TRBV5-1,TGCGCCAGCAGCTTGTCCAAGGGGACGGGCGAGGAAAAACTGTTTTTT,CASSLSKGTGEEKLFF
.,TRBD2,TRBJ2-3,TRBV6-6,TGTGCCAGCAGTTCCCCAGCGGGAGTTGACACAGATACGCAGTATTTT,CASSSPAGVDTDTQYF
.,.,TRBJ2-7,TRBV6-5,TGTGCCAGCAGTTCTACGACAGCGCAGTACTTC,CASSSTTAQYF
few,TRBD1,TRBJ1-1,TRBV5-1,TGCGCCAGCAGCTTGGCGCTCGGACAGGGGTTTTCCACTGAAGCTTTCTTT,CASSLALGQGFSTEAFF
few,.,TRBJ2-7,TRBV27,TGTGCCAGCAGTTCCTGGCGGTCCTACGAGCAGTACTTC,CASSSWRSYEQYF
.,.,TRBJ1-1,TRBV6-5,TGTGCCAGCAGCCTCTCCTCACAGGGTAAAACTGAAGCTTTCTTT,CASSLSSQGKTEAFF
.,.,TRBJ1-1,TRBV30,TGTGCCTGTAAACGGGGGAACACTGAAGCTTTCTTT,CACKRGNTEAFF
.,TRBD1,TRBJ2-7,TRBV5-1,TGCGCCAGCACATTAACGACAGGGGGGTACGAGCAGTACTTC,CASTLTTGGYEQYF
few,.,TRBJ1-5,TRBV30,TGTGCCTGGAGTGTACAAGGGTATGGTGCCAATCAGCCCCAGCATTTT,CAWSVQGYGANQPQHF
once,TRBD2,TRBJ2-5,TRBV6-1,TGTGCCAGCAGTGGGGGACTAGCGGGAGAAGAGACCCAGTACTTC,CASSGGLAGEETQYF
.,.,TRBJ2-3,TRBV30,TGTGCCTGGAAAGGGCAGGGTACAGATACGCAGTATTTT,CAWKGQGTDTQYF
.,.,TRBJ2-3,TRBV15,TGTGCCACCAGCAGAGATCTTGGGGCAGATACGCAGTATTTT,CATSRDLGADTQYF
.,.,TRBJ2-4,TRBV7-2,TGTGCCAGCAGCTTAGGTCTTCGGCGGATAGCCAAAAACATTCAGTACTTC,CASSLGLRRIAKNIQYF
.,.,TRBJ2-7,TRBV10-3,TGTGCCATCAGTGAGACTCCCGGGAGCTCCTACGAGCAGTACTTC,CAISETPGSSYEQYF
once,.,TRBJ2-2,TRBV10-3,TGTGCCATCAGTGAGTCAGTGAGGGGCGCCGGGGAGCTGTTTTTT,CAISESVRGAGELFF
.,TRBD1,TRBJ2-2,TRBV2,TGTGCCAGCAATTGGGACAGTAACGCCGGGGAGCTGTTTTTT,CASNWDSNAGELFF
.,TRBD2,TRBJ2-5,TRBV5-1,TGCGCCAGCAGCTTGGCTAGCGGCAACCAAGAGACCCAGTACTTC,CASSLASGNQETQYF
.,.,TRBJ1-1,TRBV19,TGTGCCAGCATATCAGGGGTTAAAGGGGAGACTGAAGCTTTCTTT,CASISGVKGETEAFF
.,.,TRBJ1-2,TRBV6-1,TGTGCCAGCAGTGAAAATGAAGGGAATGGCTACACCTTC,CASSENEGNGYTF